The present entry profiles one TCR beta chain with its context. Its antigen remains unidentified. Per-base qualities were not stored, and no clone one base away is much larger. In the germline V gene (reference sequence), CDR1 corresponds to DFQATT and CDR2 to SNEGSKA. Reading from cysteine to phenylalanine, the CDR3 counts 12 amino acids. Left in the record is the CDR3 DNA by itself, 36 bases read in frame from the first base. V loses 2 bases, J loses 9 bases, and the germline ends lie 11 bases apart. RNA was extracted using the RNeasy kit, and roughly 0.5 to 1 ug of the RNA was reverse transcribed with random hexamers. TCR beta CDR3 regions were amplified with the immunoSEQ multiplex PCR assay covering 54 Vbeta and 13 Jbeta segments. To correct PCR amplification bias, a synthetic template baseline was used for both primer optimization and computational correction. Under the source paper's analysis protocol: Reads were annotated to V, D and J genes according to IMGT and were analyzed with immunoSEQ Analyzer, with only productive sequences retained. Clonality was computed as one minus Shannon entropy normalized by log2 of the number of productive unique sequences. For each patient and control, public and private clones were evaluated within the 100 most prevalent clones. Clones were defined as Susac-specific if absent from the healthy and MS cohorts, from approximately 1,100 published viral clones and from other ImmuneACCESS disease sequences. Through fastp at Q25 and MiXCR, TCRdb rebuilt clones from the public reads, retaining in-frame beta chains. A single entry per CDR3 protein holds the most common genes and DNA from its merged rows. TCRdb's processing, not the authors', yielded these V and J calls. The table for this sample lists some 140,000 distinct CDR3 sequences; 95% of them were counted only once. The ten largest clones add up to about 0.18% of the sample.

Peripheral blood CD8+ and CD4+ T cells from healthy donors, Susac syndrome patients and multiple sclerosis patients were profiled by high-throughput TCR beta sequencing. Susac syndrome patients met recently defined diagnostic criteria for definite or probable disease. Bulk CD8+ and CD4+ T cells were purified magnetically by negative isolation, whereas CD8+ TEMRA cells were enriched by FACS. Blood was collected in EDTA tubes and processed within 24 hours, with PBMCs isolated through density gradient centrifugation. PBMCs intended for TCR sequencing were cryopreserved in liquid nitrogen and thawed later in a water bath at 37 degrees C. The sorted or isolated CD4+, CD8+ and CD8+ TEMRA cells had a purity of 90% or higher. These data are taken from a study of CD8 T cells in Susac syndrome (dated by TCRdb to between 2019 and 2020). Study-wide context: Of the Susac syndrome patients who were sequenced, roughly 6 had clinically active disease and eight or nine were in clinical remission. Susac syndrome patients were therapy-naive, on corticosteroids (some also receiving IVIg), or on IVIg alone at blood withdrawal. Whether CD8+ T cell activation and differentiation in Susac syndrome was antigen driven was tested using repertoire sequencing. CD8+ T cell repertoire clonality was compared between some 12 healthy donors, approximately 14 Susac syndrome patients and around 16 multiple sclerosis patients. The full study reports these points: Clonal expansion was observed in Susac syndrome CD8+ repertoires, with the highest expansion in CD8+ TEMRA cells and greater expansion in clinically active than in remitting patients. In the total CD8+ and CD8+ TEMRA repertoires, sixteen and five Susac-specific public clones, respectively, were identified. The study acknowledged that relatively few individuals were included in the TCR sequencing and HLA analysis.

The receptor was isolated from a human donor with Susac syndrome. Specimen: CD8+ T cells from PBMCs. The chain joins TRBV20-1 to TRBJ1-5; a tentative D match to TRBD1 spans 6 bases. The nucleotide sequence reads TGCAGTGCTAGAAACAGGGTCTTGCCCCAGCATTTT. This gives the protein CSARNRVLPQHF.